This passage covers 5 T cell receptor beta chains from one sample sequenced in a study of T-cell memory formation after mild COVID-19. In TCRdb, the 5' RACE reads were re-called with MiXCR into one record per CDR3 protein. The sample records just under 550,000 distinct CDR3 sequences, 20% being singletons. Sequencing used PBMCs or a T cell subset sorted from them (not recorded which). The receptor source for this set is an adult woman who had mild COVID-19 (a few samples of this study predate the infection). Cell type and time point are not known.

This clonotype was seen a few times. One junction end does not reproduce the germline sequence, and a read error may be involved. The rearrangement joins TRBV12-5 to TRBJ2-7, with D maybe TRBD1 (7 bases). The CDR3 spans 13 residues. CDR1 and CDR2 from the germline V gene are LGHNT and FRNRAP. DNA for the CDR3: TGTGCTAGTGGGCCCGGGGGCCTCCCTCAGGGGGACTTC. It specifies CASGPGGLPQGDF.

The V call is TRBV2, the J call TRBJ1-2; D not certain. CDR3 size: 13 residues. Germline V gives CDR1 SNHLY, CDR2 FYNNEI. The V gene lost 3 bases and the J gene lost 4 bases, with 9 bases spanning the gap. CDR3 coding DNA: TGTGCCAGCAGTGAGAGAACTACCTATGGCTACACCTTC. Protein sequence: CASSERTTYGYTF.

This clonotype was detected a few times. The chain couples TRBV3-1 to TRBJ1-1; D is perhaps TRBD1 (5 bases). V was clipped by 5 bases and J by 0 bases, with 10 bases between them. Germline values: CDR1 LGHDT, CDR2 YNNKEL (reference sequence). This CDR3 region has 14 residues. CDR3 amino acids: CASSAGLMNTEAFF. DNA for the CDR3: TGTGCCAGCAGCGCAGGGCTAATGAACACTGAAGCTTTCTTT.

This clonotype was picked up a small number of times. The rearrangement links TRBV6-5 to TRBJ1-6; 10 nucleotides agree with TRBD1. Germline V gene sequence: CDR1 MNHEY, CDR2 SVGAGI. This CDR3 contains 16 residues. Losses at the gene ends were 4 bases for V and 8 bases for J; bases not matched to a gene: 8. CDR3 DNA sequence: TGTGCCAGCAGTTGGGGACCCGGGACAGGGGATTCACCCCTCCACTTT. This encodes CASSWGPGTGDSPLHF.

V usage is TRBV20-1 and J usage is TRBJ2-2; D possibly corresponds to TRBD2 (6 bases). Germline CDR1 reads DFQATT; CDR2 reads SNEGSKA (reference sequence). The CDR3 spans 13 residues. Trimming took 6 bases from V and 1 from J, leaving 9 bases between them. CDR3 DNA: TGCAGTGCCTTGGGGGGGAACACCGGGGAGCTGTTTTTT. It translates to CSALGGNTGELFF.